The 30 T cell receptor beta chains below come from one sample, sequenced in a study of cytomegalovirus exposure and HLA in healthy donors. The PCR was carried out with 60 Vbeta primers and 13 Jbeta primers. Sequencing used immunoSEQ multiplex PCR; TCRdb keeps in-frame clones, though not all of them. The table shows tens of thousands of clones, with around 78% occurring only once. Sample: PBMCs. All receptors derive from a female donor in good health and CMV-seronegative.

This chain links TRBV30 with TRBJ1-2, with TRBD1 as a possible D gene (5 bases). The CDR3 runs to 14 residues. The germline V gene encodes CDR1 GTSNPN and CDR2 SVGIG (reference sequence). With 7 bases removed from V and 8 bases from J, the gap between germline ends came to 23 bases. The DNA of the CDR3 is TGTGCCTTACGTACCCCCGGCGGGGGAAGGGGCTACACCTTC. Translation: CALRTPGGGRGYTF.

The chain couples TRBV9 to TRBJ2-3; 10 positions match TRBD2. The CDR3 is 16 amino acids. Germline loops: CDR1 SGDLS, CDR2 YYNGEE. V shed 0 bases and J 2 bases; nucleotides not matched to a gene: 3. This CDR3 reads CASSVASGGATDTQYF. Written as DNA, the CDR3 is TGTGCCAGCAGCGTAGCGAGCGGGGGGGCCACAGATACGCAGTATTTT.

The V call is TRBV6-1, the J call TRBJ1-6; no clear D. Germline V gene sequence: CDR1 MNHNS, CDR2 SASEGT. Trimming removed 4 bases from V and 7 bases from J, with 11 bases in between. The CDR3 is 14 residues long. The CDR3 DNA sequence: TGTGCCAGCAGTGCACAGCTGATGAATTCACCCCTCCACTTT. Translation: CASSAQLMNSPLHF.

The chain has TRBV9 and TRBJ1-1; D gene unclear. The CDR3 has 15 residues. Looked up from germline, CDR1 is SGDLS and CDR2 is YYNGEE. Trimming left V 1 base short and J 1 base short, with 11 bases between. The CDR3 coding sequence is TGTGCCAGCAGCGTACGCGGGTTTGGGAACACTGAAGCTTTCTTT. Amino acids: CASSVRGFGNTEAFF.

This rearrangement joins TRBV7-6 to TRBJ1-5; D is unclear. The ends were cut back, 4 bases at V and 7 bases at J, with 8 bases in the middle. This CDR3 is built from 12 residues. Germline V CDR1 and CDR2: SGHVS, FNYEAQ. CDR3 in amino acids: CASSSVGQPQHF. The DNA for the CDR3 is TGTGCCAGCAGCTCTGTCGGGCAGCCCCAGCATTTT. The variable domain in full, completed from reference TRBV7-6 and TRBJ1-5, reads GAGVSQSPRYKVTKRGQDVALRCDPISGHVSLYWYRQALGQGPEFLTYFNYEAQQDKSGLPNDRFSAERPEGSISTLTIQRTEQRDSAMYRCASSSVGQPQHFGDGTRLSIL.

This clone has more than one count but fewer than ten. The DNA of the CDR3 is TGCGCCAGCAGCGGGACAATTTTTTCTAGCACAGATACGCAGTATTTT. Its translation: CASSGTIFSSTDTQYF. The V and J genes are TRBV5-1 and TRBJ2-3, with a possible D match to TRBD1 (6 bases). CDR1 and CDR2 (germline): SGHRS, YFSETQ. CDR3 size: 16 residues. Trimming pared 4 bases from V and 0 bases from J, leaving 15 bases between.

CDR3 in amino acids: CASTDSGGANTGELFF. DNA for the CDR3: TGTGCCAGCACCGATAGCGGGGGGGCCAACACCGGGGAGCTGTTTTTT. This chain links TRBV7-3 with TRBJ2-2; 11 bases map to TRBD2. The CDR3 totals 16 residues. The junction had 6 bases not matched to a gene; V was cut back by 7 bases and J by 2 bases. Germline V CDR1 and CDR2: SGHTA, FQGTGA.

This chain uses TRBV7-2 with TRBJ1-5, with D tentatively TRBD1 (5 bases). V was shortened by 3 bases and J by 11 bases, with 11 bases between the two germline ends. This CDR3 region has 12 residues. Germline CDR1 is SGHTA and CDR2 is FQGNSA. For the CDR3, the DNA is TGTGCCAGCAGCTTGACCCACAGGACCCAGCATTTT. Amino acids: CASSLTHRTQHF.

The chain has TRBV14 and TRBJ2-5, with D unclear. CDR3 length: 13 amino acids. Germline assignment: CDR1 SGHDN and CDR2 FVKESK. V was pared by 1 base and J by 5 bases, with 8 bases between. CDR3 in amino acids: CASSQGLVETQYF. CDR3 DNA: TGTGCCAGCAGCCAAGGTCTAGTGGAGACCCAGTACTTC. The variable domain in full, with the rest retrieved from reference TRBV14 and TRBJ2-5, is EAGVTQFPSHSVIEKGQTVTLRCDPISGHDNLYWYRRVMGKEIKFLLHFVKESKQDESGMPNNRFLAERTGGTYSTLKVQPAELEDSGVYFCASSQGLVETQYFGPGTRLLVL.

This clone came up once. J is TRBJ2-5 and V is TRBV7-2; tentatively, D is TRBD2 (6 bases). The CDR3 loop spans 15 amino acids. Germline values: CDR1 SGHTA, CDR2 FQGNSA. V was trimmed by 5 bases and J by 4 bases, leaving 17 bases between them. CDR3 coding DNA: TGTGCCAGCAGCCCCGAGGCAGGGAGGAGAGAGACCCAGTACTTC. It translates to CASSPEAGRRETQYF.

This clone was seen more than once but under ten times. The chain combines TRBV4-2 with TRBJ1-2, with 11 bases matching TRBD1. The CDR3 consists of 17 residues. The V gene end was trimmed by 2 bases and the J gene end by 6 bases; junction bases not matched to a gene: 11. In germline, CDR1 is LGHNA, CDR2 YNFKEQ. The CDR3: CASSQKGERDRGNGYTF. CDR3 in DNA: TGTGCCAGCAGCCAAAAGGGGGAACGGGACAGGGGGAATGGCTACACCTTC.

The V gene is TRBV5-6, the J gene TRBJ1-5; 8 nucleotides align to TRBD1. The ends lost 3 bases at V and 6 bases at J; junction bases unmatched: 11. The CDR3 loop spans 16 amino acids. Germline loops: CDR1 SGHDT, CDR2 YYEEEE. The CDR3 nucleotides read TGTGCCAGCAGCTCCTCGACAGGGGTGGCAGGTCAGCCCCAGCATTTT. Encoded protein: CASSSSTGVAGQPQHF.

CDR3 sequence: CASRTGYGTEAFF. The CDR3 nucleotides are TGTGCCAGCAGGACAGGGTATGGGACTGAAGCTTTCTTT. The rearrangement joins TRBV5-6 to TRBJ1-1, with 7 bases aligning to TRBD1. Germline V gene data show CDR1 as SGHDT and CDR2 as YYEEEE. J lost 5 bases, V lost 5 bases, and 6 bases had no gene match. The CDR3 runs to 13 residues. The full variable domain, completed using reference TRBV5-6 and TRBJ1-1, is DAGVTQSPTHLIKTRGQQVTLRCSPKSGHDTVSWYQQALGQGPQFIFQYYEEEERQRGNFPDRFSGHQFPNYSSELNVNALLLGDSALYLCASRTGYGTEAFFGQGTRLTVV.

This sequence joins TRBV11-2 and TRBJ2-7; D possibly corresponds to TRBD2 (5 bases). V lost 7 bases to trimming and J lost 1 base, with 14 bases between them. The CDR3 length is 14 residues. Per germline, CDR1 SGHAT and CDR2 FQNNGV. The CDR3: CASTPREWSYEQYF. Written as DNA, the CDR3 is TGTGCCAGCACTCCGAGGGAGTGGTCCTACGAGCAGTACTTC. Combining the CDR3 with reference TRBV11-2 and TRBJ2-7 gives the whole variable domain EAGVAQSPRYKIIEKRQSVAFWCNPISGHATLYWYQQILGQGPKLLIQFQNNGVVDDSQLPKDRFSAERLKGVDSTLKIQPAKLEDSAVYLCASTPREWSYEQYFGPGTRLTVT.

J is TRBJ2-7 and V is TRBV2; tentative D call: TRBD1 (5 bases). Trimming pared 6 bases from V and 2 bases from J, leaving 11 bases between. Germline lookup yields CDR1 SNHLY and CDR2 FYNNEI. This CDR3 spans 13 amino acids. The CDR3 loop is CASRAQVTYEQYF. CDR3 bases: TGTGCCAGCAGGGCACAGGTAACCTACGAGCAGTACTTC.

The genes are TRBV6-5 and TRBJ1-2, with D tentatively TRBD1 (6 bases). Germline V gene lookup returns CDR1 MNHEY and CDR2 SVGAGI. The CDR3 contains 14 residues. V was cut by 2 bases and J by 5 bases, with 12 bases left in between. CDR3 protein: CASSYLDRSYGYTF. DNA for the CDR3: TGTGCCAGCAGTTACCTTGACAGGTCTTATGGCTACACCTTC.

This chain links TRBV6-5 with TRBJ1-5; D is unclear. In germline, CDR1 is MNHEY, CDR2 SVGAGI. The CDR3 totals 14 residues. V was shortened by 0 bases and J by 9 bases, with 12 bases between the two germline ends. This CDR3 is CASSYSQTSRPQHF. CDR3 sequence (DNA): TGTGCCAGCAGTTACTCACAGACATCCCGGCCCCAGCATTTT.

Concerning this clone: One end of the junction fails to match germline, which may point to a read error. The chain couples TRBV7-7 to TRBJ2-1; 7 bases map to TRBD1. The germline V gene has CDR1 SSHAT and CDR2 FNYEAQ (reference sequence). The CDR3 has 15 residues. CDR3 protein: CASSPTGVDGDEQFF. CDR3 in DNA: TGTGCTAGCAGCCCTACAGGGGTGGACGGCGATGAGCAGTTCTTC.

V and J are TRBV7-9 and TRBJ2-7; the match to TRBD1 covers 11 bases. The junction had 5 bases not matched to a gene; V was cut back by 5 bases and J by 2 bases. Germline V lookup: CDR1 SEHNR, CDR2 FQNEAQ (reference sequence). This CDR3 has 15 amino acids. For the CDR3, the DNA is TGTGCCAGCAGCCAGGACAGGGGGCTACCCTACGAGCAGTACTTC. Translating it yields CASSQDRGLPYEQYF.

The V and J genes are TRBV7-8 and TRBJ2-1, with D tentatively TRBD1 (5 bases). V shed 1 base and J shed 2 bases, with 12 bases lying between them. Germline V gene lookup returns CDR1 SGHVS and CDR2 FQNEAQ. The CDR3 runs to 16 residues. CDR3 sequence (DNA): TGTGCCAGCAGCTTAGAGGCTCAGGGAACCTACAATGAGCAGTTCTTC. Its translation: CASSLEAQGTYNEQFF.

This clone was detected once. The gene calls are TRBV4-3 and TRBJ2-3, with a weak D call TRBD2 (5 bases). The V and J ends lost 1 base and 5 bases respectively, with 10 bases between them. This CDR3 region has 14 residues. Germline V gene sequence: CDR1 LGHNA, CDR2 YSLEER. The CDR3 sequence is CASSQGTGRDTQYF. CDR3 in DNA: TGCGCCAGCAGCCAAGGGACTGGAAGAGATACGCAGTATTTT.

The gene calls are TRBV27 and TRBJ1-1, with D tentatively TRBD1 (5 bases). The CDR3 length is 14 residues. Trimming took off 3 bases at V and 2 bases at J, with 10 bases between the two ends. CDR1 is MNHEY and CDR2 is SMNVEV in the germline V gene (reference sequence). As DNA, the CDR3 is TGTGCCAGCAGTTTCCGCAGGGCCAACACTGAAGCTTTCTTT. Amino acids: CASSFRRANTEAFF.

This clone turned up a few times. Here the CDR3 reads CASSLAAPYGYTF. The CDR3, as DNA: TGTGCCAGCAGCTTAGCGGCACCCTATGGCTACACCTTC. V and J are TRBV7-9 and TRBJ1-2; D call uncertain. V lost 0 bases and J 4 bases, leaving 6 bases between the germline ends. Germline lookup yields CDR1 SEHNR and CDR2 FQNEAQ (reference sequence). The CDR3 covers 13 residues.

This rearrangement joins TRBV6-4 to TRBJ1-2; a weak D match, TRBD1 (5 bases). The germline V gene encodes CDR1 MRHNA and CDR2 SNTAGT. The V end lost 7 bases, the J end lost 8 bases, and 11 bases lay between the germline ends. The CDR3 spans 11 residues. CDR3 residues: CASIRQWGYTF. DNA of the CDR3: TGTGCCAGCATTCGACAGTGGGGCTACACCTTC.

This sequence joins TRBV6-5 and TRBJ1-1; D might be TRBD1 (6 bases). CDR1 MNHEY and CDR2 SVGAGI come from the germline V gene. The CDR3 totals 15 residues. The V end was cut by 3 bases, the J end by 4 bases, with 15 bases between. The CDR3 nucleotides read TGTGCCAGCAGTTATGAGGGGGGGGCTCGCACTGAAGCTTTCTTT. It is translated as CASSYEGGARTEAFF.

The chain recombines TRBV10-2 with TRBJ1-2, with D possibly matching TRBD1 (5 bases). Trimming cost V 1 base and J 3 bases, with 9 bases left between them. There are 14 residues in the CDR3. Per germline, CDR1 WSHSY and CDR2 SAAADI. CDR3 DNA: TGCGCCAGCAGTGAGTGGGGGGATGACTATGGCTACACCTTC. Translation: CASSEWGDDYGYTF.

This CDR3 is CASSSGDTYGYTF. The CDR3 DNA reads as TGCGCCAGCAGCTCTGGGGACACGTATGGCTACACCTTC. The rearrangement links TRBV5-1 to TRBJ1-2; the D gene is possibly TRBD1 (6 bases). V lost 3 bases, J lost 5 bases, and 11 bases lay in between. The CDR3 consists of 13 residues. The germline CDR1 and CDR2 sequences are SGHRS and YFSETQ.

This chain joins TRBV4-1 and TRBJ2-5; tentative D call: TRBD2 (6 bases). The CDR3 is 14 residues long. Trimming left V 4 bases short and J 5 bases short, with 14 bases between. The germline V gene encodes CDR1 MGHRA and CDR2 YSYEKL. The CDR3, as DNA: TGCGCCAGCAGCCTCGGGACTGGGGCTGAGACCCAGTACTTC. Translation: CASSLGTGAETQYF.

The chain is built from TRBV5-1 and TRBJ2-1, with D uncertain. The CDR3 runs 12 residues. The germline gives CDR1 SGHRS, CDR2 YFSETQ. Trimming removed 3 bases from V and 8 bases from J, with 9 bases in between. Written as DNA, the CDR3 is TGCGCCAGCAGCTCCCAGAAAGATGAGCAGTTCTTC. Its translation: CASSSQKDEQFF.

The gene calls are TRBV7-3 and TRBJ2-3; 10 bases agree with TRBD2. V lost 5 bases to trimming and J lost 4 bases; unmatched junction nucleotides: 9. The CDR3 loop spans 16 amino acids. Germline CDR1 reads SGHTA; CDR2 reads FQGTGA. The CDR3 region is CASSPSPSGGSDTQYF. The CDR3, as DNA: TGTGCCAGCAGCCCGTCTCCTAGCGGGGGATCAGATACGCAGTATTTT.